The present entry profiles one TCR beta chain with its context. These data belong to a study of blood T cell repertoires in COVID-19. TCRdb's copy holds only in-frame clones and misses some; the assay was immunoSEQ multiplex PCR. This table has 200,000 to 250,000 clones, 80% to 90% appearing once. Unmatched junction bases numbered 13, after V lost 4 bases and J lost 3 bases. Germline CDR1 is KGHDR and CDR2 is SFDVKD. The CDR3 sequence is 18 residues long. It was during active infection that Seattle patients were enrolled and then longitudinally followed. Specimen: peripheral blood. This rearrangement joins TRBV24-1 to TRBJ2-3, with 9 positions matching TRBD2. This sequence originates from a man aged 25 to 40 with COVID-19, enrolled during active disease. The CDR3 DNA reads as TGTGCCACCAGTGACTTAACCGGGACTAGCTCTTCGACAGATACGCAGTATTTT. Its translation: CATSDLTGTSSSTDTQYF.